This T cell receptor (beta chain) was sequenced during a study of prognosis after radiotherapy for stage I lung cancer. For the study at large: Tumors proved to be squamous cell carcinoma in over 5 patients and represented adenocarcinoma in fewer than 15. The biologically effective dose of the SBRT radiotherapy was at least 100 Gy, given over 3 to 5 fractions.

This clonotype was seen more than once but under ten times. Its target is unknown. Genomic DNA served as the source from which two-round multiplex PCR generated TCR beta CDR3 amplicons. Primers (each specific to one TRBV or TRBJ gene) were used in first-round PCR. TCRdb analysed the multiplex PCR reads with MiXCR anew, one entry per CDR3 protein. Among about 24,000 distinct CDR3 sequences listed, 35% to 40% were seen once. Findings and limits, study-wide: After stereotactic body radiation therapy, patients with later distant metastases showed lower Shannon entropy. Samples before stereotactic body radiation therapy had more unique TCR clones (median approximately 9,100 versus 7,200).

This receptor was identified in a donor of 50 years or more with non-small cell lung cancer. This specimen consisted of PBMCs, obtained before or after stereotactic body radiation therapy (not recorded which).

The CDR3 nucleotides are TGTGCCAGCAGTTACTCGTCCCTCATGGTAGCGGGAGTTGGCAATGAGCAGTTCTTC. Its protein is CASSYSSLMVAGVGNEQFF. The chain couples TRBV6-5 to TRBJ2-1, with 9 bases that match TRBD2. The germline V gene encodes CDR1 MNHEY and CDR2 SVGAGI. The CDR3 is 19 amino acids. V dropped 0 bases and J dropped 6; count of bases not matched to a gene: 15.